The 18 T cell receptor beta chains below come from one sample, sequenced in a study of CD8 T cells in ankylosing spondylitis. Using its own MiXCR run on the 5' RACE reads, TCRdb lists one record per CDR3 protein. The table lists more than 25,000 distinct CDR3 sequences, approximately 15% of them singletons. The source material was blood. Every receptor here comes from a male donor with ankylosing spondylitis or in good health (not recorded which).

The V gene is TRBV29-1, the J gene TRBJ2-5; 9 bases map to TRBD2. Germline trimming cut 6 bases from V and 3 bases from J; bases unmatched to any gene: 2. The CDR3 loop spans 12 amino acids. Germline-derived CDR1 and CDR2 are SQVTM and ANQGSEA. The CDR3 nucleotides read TGCAGCGTCGCTAGCGGGGAAGAGACCCAGTACTTC. Amino acids: CSVASGEETQYF. Together with reference TRBV29-1 and TRBJ2-5, the CDR3 gives the full variable domain: SAVISQKPSRDICQRGTSLTIQCQVDSQVTMMFWYRQQPGQSLTLIATANQGSEATYESGFVIDKFPISRPNLTFSTLTVSNMSPEDSSIYLCSVASGEETQYFGPGTRLLVL.

The chain joins TRBV4-3 to TRBJ2-3; 9 nucleotides agree with TRBD1. The CDR3 has 15 amino acids. Germline lookup yields CDR1 LGHNA and CDR2 YSLEER. V lost 1 base, J lost 3 bases, and 2 bases stayed unmatched. In DNA form, the CDR3 reads TGCGCCAGCAGCCAAGGACAGGGGGAAACAGATACGCAGTATTTT. Its translation is CASSQGQGETDTQYF.

This clonotype was counted a few times. V usage is TRBV20-1 and J usage is TRBJ2-1, with TRBD2 matching 8 bases. Trimming took 2 bases from V and 3 from J; bases not matched to a gene: 6. The CDR3 has 15 residues. Germline V gives CDR1 DFQATT, CDR2 SNEGSKA (reference sequence). CDR3 in amino acids: CSARKTGTSYNEQFF. The CDR3 DNA reads as TGCAGTGCTAGAAAAACCGGGACTAGCTACAATGAGCAGTTCTTC.

This clonotype was detected only a few times. The chain carries TRBV11-2 and TRBJ2-1; 8 bases agree with TRBD2. CDR1 SGHAT and CDR2 FQNNGV come from the germline V gene. The CDR3 runs 16 residues. V dropped 5 bases and J dropped 12; count of bases not matched to a gene: 18. The CDR3 DNA is TGTGCCAGCAGCCCGACCCTGGGACTAGTAGATGTTGGGCAGTTCTTC. This encodes CASSPTLGLVDVGQFF.

The gene calls are TRBV7-6 and TRBJ2-2, with 9 positions matching TRBD1. CDR3 length: 16 residues. Germline values: CDR1 SGHVS, CDR2 FNYEAQ. The V gene end was trimmed by 1 base and the J gene end by 7 bases; junction bases not matched to a gene: 7. The CDR3 DNA sequence: TGTGCCAGCAGCTTAGTTACAGGGGGCTATGGCGGGGAGCTGTTTTTT. Translating gives CASSLVTGGYGGELFF.

The J gene is TRBJ2-2, the V gene TRBV15; D gene uncertain. The length of the CDR3 is 15 residues. CDR1 and CDR2 (germline): LNHNV, YYDKDF (reference sequence). V lost 0 bases and J 5 bases, leaving 10 bases between the germline ends. The CDR3 spells CATSRDNWVTGELFF. In nucleotides, the CDR3 is TGTGCCACCAGCAGAGATAATTGGGTTACCGGGGAGCTGTTTTTT.

The chain employs TRBV28 and TRBJ2-7, with TRBD1 as a possible D gene (5 bases). The length of the CDR3 is 13 residues. The germline V gene encodes CDR1 MDHEN and CDR2 SYDVKM. V dropped 6 bases and J dropped 6 bases, with 15 bases sitting between them. The CDR3 loop reads CASSNPRGGEQYF. The CDR3 nucleotides are TGTGCCAGCAGCAATCCTAGGGGTGGCGAGCAGTACTTC.

Sample share makes this clonotype medium-sized (0.01 to 0.1%). This sequence joins TRBV12-3 or TRBV12-4 and TRBJ1-1; unclear D gene. The V gene lost 1 base and the J gene lost 2 bases, with 5 bases spanning the gap. This CDR3 comprises 13 residues. CDR3 DNA: TGTGCCAGCAGTTTAGGCCCCAACACTGAAGCTTTCTTT. It encodes CASSLGPNTEAFF.

This clonotype was seen a handful of times. V is TRBV18 and J is TRBJ2-1; the D is unclear. The CDR3 runs to 11 residues. Germline CDR1 KGHSH, CDR2 LQKENI. V was shortened by 2 bases and J by 8 bases, with 4 bases between the two germline ends. The CDR3 DNA sequence: TGTGCCAGCTCACCAAGGGATGAGCAGTTCTTC. Translated: CASSPRDEQFF.

This clonotype was seen a few times. This chain joins TRBV28 and TRBJ2-3, with 8 bases identical to TRBD2. The CDR3 is 14 amino acids. Germline V gives CDR1 MDHEN, CDR2 SYDVKM. V was pared by 3 bases and J by 4 bases, with 3 bases of the junction left unmatched. Written as DNA, the CDR3 is TGTGCCAGCAGTTTCAGCGGGGGCGCAGATACGCAGTATTTT. It translates to CASSFSGGADTQYF. The variable domain in full, completed from reference TRBV28 and TRBJ2-3, reads DVKVTQSSRYLVKRTGEKVFLECVQDMDHENMFWYRQDPGLGLRLIYFSYDVKMKEKGDIPEGYSVSREKKERFSLILESASTNQTSMYLCASSFSGGADTQYFGPGTRLTVL.

J is TRBJ2-7 and V is TRBV18; TRBD1 might be the D (5 bases). Per germline, CDR1 KGHSH and CDR2 LQKENI. The CDR3 is made up of 13 amino acids. V was shortened by 6 bases and J by 3 bases, with 12 bases between the two germline ends. As DNA, the CDR3 is TGTGCCAGCTCTCCAGGGTTTGGCTACGAGCAGTACTTC. Protein product: CASSPGFGYEQYF.

This clonotype was detected only a few times. DNA for the CDR3: TGTGCCAGCAGTTCTTCAAGGGGTCCGACCGGGGAGCTGTTTTTT. Protein product: CASSSSRGPTGELFF. The chain joins TRBV6-2 or TRBV6-3 to TRBJ2-2, with D perhaps matching TRBD1 (5 bases). Trimming left V 4 bases short and J 5 bases short, with 14 bases between. This CDR3 has 15 residues. Germline CDR1 MNHEY, CDR2 SVGEGT.

The chain couples TRBV4-3 to TRBJ2-3; D not resolved. CDR3 length: 14 amino acids. V lost 4 bases and J 2 bases, leaving 10 bases between the germline ends. Per the germline V gene, CDR1 is LGHNA and CDR2 is YSLEER. CDR3 region: CASSREGYTDTQYF. CDR3 nucleotides: TGCGCCAGCAGCCGAGAAGGGTACACAGATACGCAGTATTTT.

This clonotype appeared many times. The genes are TRBV4-3 and TRBJ2-1; 7 positions match TRBD2. This CDR3 spans 15 amino acids. The J segment lost 4 bases and the V segment lost 2 bases, leaving 5 bases of the junction unmatched. Germline lookup yields CDR1 LGHNA and CDR2 YSLEER. CDR3 DNA: TGCGCCAGCAGCCAAACTAGCGCCGATTACAATGAGCAGTTCTTC. This gives the protein CASSQTSADYNEQFF.

The chain recombines TRBV12-3 or TRBV12-4 with TRBJ2-3; maybe TRBD1 (6 bases). CDR3 length equals 14 residues. V was shortened by 5 bases and J by 8 bases, with 17 bases between the two germline ends. The CDR3 coding sequence is TGTGCCAGCAGTGGGGACACCAGATCAGTTACGCAGTATTTT. Its translation: CASSGDTRSVTQYF.

The chain has TRBV6-5 and TRBJ2-2; no definite D call. The germline CDR1 and CDR2 sequences are MNHEY and SVGAGI. CDR3 length: 13 amino acids. The germline V and J ends were trimmed by 1 base and 6 bases, with 6 bases remaining between them. The CDR3 sequence is CASSYLPAGELFF. The CDR3 nucleotides are TGTGCCAGCAGTTACTTGCCCGCCGGGGAGCTGTTTTTT.

The chain uses TRBV28 and TRBJ2-2; weak D call: TRBD1 (6 bases). Trimming removed 8 bases at V and 4 bases at J, with 11 bases between. The CDR3 is 13 residues long. Germline V lookup: CDR1 MDHEN, CDR2 SYDVKM. The CDR3 reads CASYRAATGELFF. The CDR3 nucleotides read TGTGCCAGCTACAGGGCGGCCACCGGGGAGCTGTTTTTT.

The V gene is TRBV6-2 or TRBV6-3, the J gene TRBJ2-7, with 9 bases aligning to TRBD1. CDR3 size: 14 residues. Germline V gene lookup returns CDR1 MNHEY and CDR2 SVGEGT. V lost 5 bases and J lost 6; bases outside the gene matches: 8. CDR3 residues: CASSPGTGFLEQYF. CDR3 bases: TGTGCCAGCAGTCCCGGGACAGGGTTCCTCGAGCAGTACTTC.